Following are 5 T cell receptor beta chains from one sample sequenced in a study of T cells in narcolepsy. The repertoire was sequenced with immunoSEQ multiplex PCR; TCRdb's copy has only in-frame clones and lacks some. The table has around 39,000 clones, approximately 85% seen once. Source material: CD45RA- memory CD4+ T cells from PBMCs. The origin of the receptors is a human donor with narcolepsy.

J is TRBJ2-7 and V is TRBV4-3, with D unresolved. V dropped 0 bases and J dropped 5 bases, with 11 bases sitting between them. This CDR3 comprises 14 residues. The germline CDR1 and CDR2 sequences are LGHNA and YSLEER. Here the CDR3 reads CASSQDPGLDEQYF. CDR3 nucleotides: TGCGCCAGCAGCCAAGACCCGGGTTTGGACGAGCAGTACTTC.

The V gene is TRBV7-9, the J gene TRBJ2-7; D gene ambiguous. Germline V gene lookup returns CDR1 SEHNR and CDR2 FQNEAQ (reference sequence). V was cut by 0 bases and J by 3 bases, with 15 bases left in between. The CDR3 has 16 amino acids. The CDR3 coding sequence is TGTGCCAGCAGCTTAGCGTCAACAGAGCCAAACTACGAGCAGTACTTC. This sequence encodes CASSLASTEPNYEQYF.

This clone was detected only once. This chain connects TRBV1 to TRBJ2-2; no check of the table's D call, TRBD2, against the DNA was made. TRBV1 is shown as a pseudogene. This CDR3 is 17 amino acids long. In DNA form, the CDR3 reads TGCACCAGCAGCCAAGATCGTTGGCTAGCGAACACCGGGGAGCTGTTTTTT. Its translation is CTSSQDRWLANTGELFF.

The chain joins TRBV6-1 to TRBJ1-4, with 10 bases fitting TRBD1. V trimming: 4 bases; J trimming: 8 bases; junction bases outside the gene matches: 4. The germline gives CDR1 MNHNS, CDR2 SASEGT. This CDR3 region has 14 residues. Here the CDR3 DNA reads TGTGCCAGCAGTGGACAGGGGGCTGTAGAAAAACTGTTTTTT. This translates into CASSGQGAVEKLFF.

This rearrangement joins TRBV5-4 to TRBJ2-2; 15 bases line up with TRBD2. The V segment lost 4 bases and the J segment 5 bases; nucleotides outside the gene matches: 3. Germline V lookup: CDR1 SGHNT, CDR2 YYREEE (reference sequence). The CDR3 has 16 amino acids. CDR3 region: CASSQGLAGGTGELFF. CDR3 bases: TGTGCCAGCAGCCAGGGACTAGCGGGGGGAACCGGGGAGCTGTTTTTT.